This entry features one T cell receptor beta chain sequence. What it binds is unknown. Germline values: CDR1 LNHDA, CDR2 SQIVND (reference sequence). The V and J ends lost 5 bases and 3 bases, in that order; junction bases with no gene match: 8. This CDR3 comprises 15 residues. The entry originates in a study of OX40 agonist ivuxolimab in advanced cancers. Study overall: Recorded diagnoses for dose-escalation patients were hepatocellular carcinoma, melanoma, renal cell or head and neck cancer. Overall study findings and caveats: At 0.1 to 3.0 mg/kg and by week 6, CD4+ and CD8+ T cells in the blood had expanded clonally. Expansion of clones was among the lowest in partial responders at 0.1-3.0 mg/kg.

With baseline, cycle 4 day 1, and cycle 7 day 1 as timepoints, blood was sampled. Using immunoSEQ multiplex PCR, the repertoire was profiled, and TCRdb retains in-frame clones only, with some absent. Of 55,000 to 80,000 clones in the sample, over 75% were seen once. This TCR derives from an adult with an advanced solid tumor such as melanoma, head and neck, liver or kidney cancer. The chain recombines TRBV19 with TRBJ2-7; 9 bases are shared with TRBD1. This specimen was CD4+ or CD8+ T cells sorted from blood, taken in a trial of the OX40 agonist ivuxolimab. The DNA of the CDR3 is TGTGCCAGTAGTTTTTCCGGGACAGGGCACTACGAGCAGTACTTC. Translating it yields CASSFSGTGHYEQYF. Full variable domain (remainder filled in from reference TRBV19 and TRBJ2-7): DGGITQSPKYLFRKEGQNVTLSCEQNLNHDAMYWYRQDPGQGLRLIYYSQIVNDFQKGDIAEGYSVSREKKESFPLTVTSAQKNPTAFYLCASSFSGTGHYEQYFGPGTRLTVT.